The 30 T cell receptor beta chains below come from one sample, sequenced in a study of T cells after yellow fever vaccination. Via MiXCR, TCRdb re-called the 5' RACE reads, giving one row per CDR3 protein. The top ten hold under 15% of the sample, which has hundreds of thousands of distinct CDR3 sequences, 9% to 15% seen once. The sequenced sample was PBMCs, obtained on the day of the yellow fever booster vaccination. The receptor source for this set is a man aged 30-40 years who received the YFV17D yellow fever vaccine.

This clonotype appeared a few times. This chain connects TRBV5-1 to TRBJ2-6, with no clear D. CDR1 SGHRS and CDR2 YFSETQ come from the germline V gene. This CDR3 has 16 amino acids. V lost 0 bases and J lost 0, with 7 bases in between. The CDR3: CASSLGGLSGANVLTF. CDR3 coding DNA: TGCGCCAGCAGCTTGGGGGGTCTCTCTGGGGCCAACGTCCTGACTTTC.

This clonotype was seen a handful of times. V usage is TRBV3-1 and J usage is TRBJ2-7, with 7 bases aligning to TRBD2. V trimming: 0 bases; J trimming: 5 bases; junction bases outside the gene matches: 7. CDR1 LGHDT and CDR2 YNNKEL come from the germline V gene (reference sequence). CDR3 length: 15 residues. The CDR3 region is CASSQESGLVDEQYF. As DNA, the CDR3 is TGTGCCAGCAGCCAAGAGTCCGGACTAGTTGACGAGCAGTACTTC.

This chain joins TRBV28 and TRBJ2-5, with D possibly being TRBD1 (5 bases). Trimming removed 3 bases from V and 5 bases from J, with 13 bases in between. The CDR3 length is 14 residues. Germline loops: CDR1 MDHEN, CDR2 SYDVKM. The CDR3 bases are TGTGCCAGCAGTTTTTTGGCCCCAGGGGAGACCCAGTACTTC. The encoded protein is CASSFLAPGETQYF. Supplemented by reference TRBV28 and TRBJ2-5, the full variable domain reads DVKVTQSSRYLVKRTGEKVFLECVQDMDHENMFWYRQDPGLGLRLIYFSYDVKMKEKGDIPEGYSVSREKKERFSLILESASTNQTSMYLCASSFLAPGETQYFGPGTRLLVL.

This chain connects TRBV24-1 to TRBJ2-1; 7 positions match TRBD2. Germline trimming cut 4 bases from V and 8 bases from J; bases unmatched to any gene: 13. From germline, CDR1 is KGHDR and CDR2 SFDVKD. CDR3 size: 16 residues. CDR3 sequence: CATSDPSPGGSYEQFF. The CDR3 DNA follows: TGTGCCACCAGTGACCCTTCTCCGGGAGGTAGCTATGAGCAGTTCTTC.

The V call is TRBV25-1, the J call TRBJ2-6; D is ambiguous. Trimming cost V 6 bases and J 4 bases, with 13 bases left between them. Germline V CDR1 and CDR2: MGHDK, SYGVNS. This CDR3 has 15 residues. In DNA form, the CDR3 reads TGTGCCAGCAGGGGTCTGGGGTCAGGGGCCAACGTCCTGACTTTC. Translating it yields CASRGLGSGANVLTF.

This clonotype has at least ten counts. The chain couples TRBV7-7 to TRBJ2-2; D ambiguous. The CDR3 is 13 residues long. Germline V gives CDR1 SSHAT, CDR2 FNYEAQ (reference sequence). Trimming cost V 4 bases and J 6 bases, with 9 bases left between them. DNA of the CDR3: TGTGCCAGCAGCTCAGGACCAGCCGGGGAGCTGTTTTTT. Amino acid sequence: CASSSGPAGELFF.

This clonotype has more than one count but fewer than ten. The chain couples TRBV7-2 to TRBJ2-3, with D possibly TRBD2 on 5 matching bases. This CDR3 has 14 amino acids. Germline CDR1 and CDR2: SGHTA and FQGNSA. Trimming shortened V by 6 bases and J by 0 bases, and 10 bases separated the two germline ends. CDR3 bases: TGTGCCAGCAGGCTAGCAGCCAGCACAGATACGCAGTATTTT. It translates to CASRLAASTDTQYF.

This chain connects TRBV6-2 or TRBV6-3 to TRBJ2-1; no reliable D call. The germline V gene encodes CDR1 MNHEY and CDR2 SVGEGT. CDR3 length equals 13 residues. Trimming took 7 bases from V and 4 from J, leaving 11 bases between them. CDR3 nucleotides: TGTGCCAGCACCATAGCTTCGTACAATGAGCAGTTCTTC. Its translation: CASTIASYNEQFF.

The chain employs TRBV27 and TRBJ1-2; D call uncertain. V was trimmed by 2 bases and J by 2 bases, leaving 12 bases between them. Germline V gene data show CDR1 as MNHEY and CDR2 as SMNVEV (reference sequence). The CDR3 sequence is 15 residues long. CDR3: CASSLQRGRNYGYTF. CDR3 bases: TGTGCCAGCAGTTTACAACGGGGTCGAAACTATGGCTACACCTTC.

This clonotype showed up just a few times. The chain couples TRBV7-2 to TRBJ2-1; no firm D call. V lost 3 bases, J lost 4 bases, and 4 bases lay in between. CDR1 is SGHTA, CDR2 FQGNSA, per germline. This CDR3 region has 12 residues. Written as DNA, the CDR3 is TGTGCCAGCAGCTTCCAGTACAATGAGCAGTTCTTC. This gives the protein CASSFQYNEQFF.

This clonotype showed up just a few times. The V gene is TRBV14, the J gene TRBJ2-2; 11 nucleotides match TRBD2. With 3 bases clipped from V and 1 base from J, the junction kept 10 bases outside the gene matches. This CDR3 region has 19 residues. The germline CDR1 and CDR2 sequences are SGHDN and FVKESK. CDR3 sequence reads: CASSHRGLAATMNTGELFF. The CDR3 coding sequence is TGTGCCAGCAGCCATCGGGGACTAGCGGCCACTATGAACACCGGGGAGCTGTTTTTT.

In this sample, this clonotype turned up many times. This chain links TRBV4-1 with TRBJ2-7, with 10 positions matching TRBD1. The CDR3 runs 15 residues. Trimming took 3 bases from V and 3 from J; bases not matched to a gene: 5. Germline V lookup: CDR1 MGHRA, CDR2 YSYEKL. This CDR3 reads CASSQPGQGIYEQYF. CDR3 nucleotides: TGCGCCAGCAGCCAGCCGGGACAGGGGATCTACGAGCAGTACTTC.

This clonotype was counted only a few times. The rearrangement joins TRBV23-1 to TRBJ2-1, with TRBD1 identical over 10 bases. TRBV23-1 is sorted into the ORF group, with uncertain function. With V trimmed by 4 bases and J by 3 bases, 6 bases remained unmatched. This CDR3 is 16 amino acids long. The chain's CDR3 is CASSPETGGVYNEQFF. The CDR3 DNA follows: TGCGCCAGCAGTCCGGAGACAGGGGGCGTCTACAATGAGCAGTTCTTC.

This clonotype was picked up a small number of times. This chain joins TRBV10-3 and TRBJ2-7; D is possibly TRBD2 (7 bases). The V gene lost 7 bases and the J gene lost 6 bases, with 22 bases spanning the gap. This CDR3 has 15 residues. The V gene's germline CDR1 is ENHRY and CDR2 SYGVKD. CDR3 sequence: CAITPPGGGHSEQYF. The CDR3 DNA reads TGTGCCATCACTCCCCCTGGGGGGGGGCATTCCGAGCAGTACTTC.

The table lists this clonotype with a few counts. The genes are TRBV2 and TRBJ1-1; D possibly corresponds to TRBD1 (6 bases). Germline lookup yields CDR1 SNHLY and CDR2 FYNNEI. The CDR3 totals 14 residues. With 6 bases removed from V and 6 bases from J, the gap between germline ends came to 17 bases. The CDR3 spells CASSQIQGASEAFF. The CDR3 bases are TGTGCCAGCAGCCAAATACAGGGCGCATCTGAAGCTTTCTTT.

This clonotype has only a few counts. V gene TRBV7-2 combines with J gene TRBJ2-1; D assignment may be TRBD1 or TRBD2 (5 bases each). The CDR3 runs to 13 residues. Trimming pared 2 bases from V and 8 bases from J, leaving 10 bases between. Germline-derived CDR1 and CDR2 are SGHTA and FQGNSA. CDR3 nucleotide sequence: TGTGCCAGCAGCTTAAACAGGAGGTATGAGCAGTTCTTC. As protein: CASSLNRRYEQFF.

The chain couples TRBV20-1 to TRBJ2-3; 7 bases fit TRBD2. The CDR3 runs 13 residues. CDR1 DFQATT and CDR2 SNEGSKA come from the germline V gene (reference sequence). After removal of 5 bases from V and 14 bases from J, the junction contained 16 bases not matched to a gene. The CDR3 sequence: CSALRAGPRMRYF. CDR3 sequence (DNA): TGCAGTGCTCTACGAGCGGGACCCCGCATGCGGTATTTT.

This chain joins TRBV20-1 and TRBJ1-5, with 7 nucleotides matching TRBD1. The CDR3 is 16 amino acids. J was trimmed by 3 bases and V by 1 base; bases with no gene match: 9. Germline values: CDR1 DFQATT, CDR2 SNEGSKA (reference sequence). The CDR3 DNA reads TGCAGTGCTAGAGTCGTAGAGGGGGCGGTCAATCAGCCCCAGCATTTT. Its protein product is CSARVVEGAVNQPQHF.

CDR3 DNA: TGCGCCAGCAGCTTGGGGACTAGCGGGAAGGGTGAGCAGTTCTTC. Translation gives CASSLGTSGKGEQFF. The chain uses TRBV5-1 and TRBJ2-1; TRBD2 agrees at 12 bases. CDR1 is SGHRS, CDR2 YFSETQ, per germline. There are 15 residues in the CDR3. The V segment lost 0 bases and the J segment 9 bases; nucleotides outside the gene matches: 4.

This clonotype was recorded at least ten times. The CDR3 DNA reads as TGTGCCAGCAGCCCGGGTGGTAGCGGATCCACAGATACGCAGTATTTT. It specifies CASSPGGSGSTDTQYF. The chain employs TRBV5-4 and TRBJ2-3; maybe TRBD2 (6 bases). This CDR3 has 16 amino acids. V was shortened by 4 bases and J by 2 bases, with 17 bases between the two germline ends. CDR1 is SGHNT, CDR2 YYREEE, per germline (reference sequence).

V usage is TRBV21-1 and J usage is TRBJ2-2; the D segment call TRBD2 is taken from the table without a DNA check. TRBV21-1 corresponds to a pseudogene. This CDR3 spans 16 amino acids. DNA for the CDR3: TGTGCCAGCAGCACCATAGCGGGAGCGGGTTGCGGGGAGCTGTTTTTT. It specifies CASSTIAGAGCGELFF.

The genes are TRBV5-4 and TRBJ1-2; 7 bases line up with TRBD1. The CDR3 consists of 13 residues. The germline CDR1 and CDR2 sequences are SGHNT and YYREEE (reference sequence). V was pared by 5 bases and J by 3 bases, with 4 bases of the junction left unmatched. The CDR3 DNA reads TGTGCCAGCAGGGGGGGGACAGACTATGGCTACACCTTC. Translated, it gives CASRGGTDYGYTF.

For the CDR3, the DNA is TGTGCCACCAGCAGAGATCTCGGGGCAGGGGGCTACACCTTC. Protein product: CATSRDLGAGGYTF. The rearrangement joins TRBV15 to TRBJ1-2; a weak D match, TRBD1 (5 bases). Germline lookup yields CDR1 LNHNV and CDR2 YYDKDF (reference sequence). V gave up 0 bases and J gave up 8 bases, with 13 bases separating them. The CDR3 loop spans 14 amino acids. Full variable domain (remainder filled in from reference TRBV15 and TRBJ1-2): DAMVIQNPRYQVTQFGKPVTLSCSQTLNHNVMYWYQQKSSQAPKLLFHYYDKDFNNEADTPDNFQSRRPNTSFCFLDIRSPGLGDTAMYLCATSRDLGAGGYTFGSGTRLTVV.

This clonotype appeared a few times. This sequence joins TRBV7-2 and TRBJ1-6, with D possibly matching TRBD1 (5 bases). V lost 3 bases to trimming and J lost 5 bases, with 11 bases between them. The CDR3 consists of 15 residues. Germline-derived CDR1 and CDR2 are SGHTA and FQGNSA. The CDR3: CASSLQGSDNSPLHF. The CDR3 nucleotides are TGTGCCAGCAGCTTGCAGGGTTCCGATAATTCACCCCTCCACTTT.

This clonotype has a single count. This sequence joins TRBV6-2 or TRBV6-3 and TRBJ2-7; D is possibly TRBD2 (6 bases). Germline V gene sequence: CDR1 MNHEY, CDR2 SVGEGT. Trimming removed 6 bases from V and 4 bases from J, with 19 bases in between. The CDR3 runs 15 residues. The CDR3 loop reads CASSKPGSAVYEQYF. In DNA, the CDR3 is TGTGCCAGCAGCAAGCCCGGGAGTGCGGTTTACGAGCAGTACTTC.

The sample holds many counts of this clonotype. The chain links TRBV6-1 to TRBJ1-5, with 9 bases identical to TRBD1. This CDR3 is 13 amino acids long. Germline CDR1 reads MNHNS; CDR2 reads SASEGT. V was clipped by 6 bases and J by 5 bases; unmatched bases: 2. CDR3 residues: CASSRQGDQPQHF. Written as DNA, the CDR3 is TGTGCCAGCAGCCGACAGGGGGATCAGCCCCAGCATTTT.

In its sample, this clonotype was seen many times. In DNA, the CDR3 is TGTGCCAGCAGCCAAGCTCACCTCCGGGACAGAAGCTACGAGCAGTACTTC. It specifies CASSQAHLRDRSYEQYF. This chain uses TRBV3-1 with TRBJ2-7; 7 bases align to TRBD1. This CDR3 has 17 residues. Trimming at V came to 1 base and at J to 3 bases, leaving 12 bases not matched to a gene. Germline V gives CDR1 LGHDT, CDR2 YNNKEL (reference sequence).

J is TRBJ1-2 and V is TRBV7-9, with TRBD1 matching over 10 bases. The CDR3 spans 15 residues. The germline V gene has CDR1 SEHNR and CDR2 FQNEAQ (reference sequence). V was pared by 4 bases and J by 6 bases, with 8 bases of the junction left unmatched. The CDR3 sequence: CASSSRDRGRDGYTF. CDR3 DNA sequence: TGTGCCAGCAGCTCTAGGGACAGGGGTAGGGATGGCTACACCTTC.

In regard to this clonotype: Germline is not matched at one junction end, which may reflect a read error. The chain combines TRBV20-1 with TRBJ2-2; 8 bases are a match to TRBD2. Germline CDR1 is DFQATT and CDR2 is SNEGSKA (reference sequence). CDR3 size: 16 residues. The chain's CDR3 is CCAPGGGRSNTGELFF. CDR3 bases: TGCTGTGCGCCGGGAGGGGGAAGATCGAACACCGGGGAGCTGTTTTTT.

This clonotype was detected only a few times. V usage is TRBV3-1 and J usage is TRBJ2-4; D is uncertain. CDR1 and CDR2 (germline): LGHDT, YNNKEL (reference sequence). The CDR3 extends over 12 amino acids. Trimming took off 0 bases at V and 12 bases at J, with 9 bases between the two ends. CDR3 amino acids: CASSQDIQRQYF. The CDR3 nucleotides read TGTGCCAGCAGCCAAGATATCCAACGTCAGTACTTC.